This TCR beta chain was sequenced during a study of cytotoxic CD8 clonotypes in ibrutinib-treated CLL. Study-wide background: When averaged across all of the samples, the counts came to a few hundred thousand productive templates and more than 85,000 productive rearrangements.

Germline values: CDR1 LGHNA, CDR2 YNFKEQ. V was clipped by 4 bases and J by 8 bases; unmatched bases: 14. This CDR3 spans 16 amino acids. Using immunoSEQ multiplex PCR, the repertoire was profiled, and TCRdb retains in-frame clones only, with some absent. The sample yields over 120,000 clones, roughly three quarters seen once. The material sequenced was PBMCs, taken after 24 months of ibrutinib treatment. The sequence was collected from a human donor with chronic lymphocytic leukemia. The chain uses TRBV4-2 and TRBJ2-3; 8 nucleotides line up with TRBD2. The CDR3 DNA reads as TGTGCCAGCAGCCTTACCGGCCAGCGGGGGAGGGGTACGCAGTATTTT. Translation: CASSLTGQRGRGTQYF.